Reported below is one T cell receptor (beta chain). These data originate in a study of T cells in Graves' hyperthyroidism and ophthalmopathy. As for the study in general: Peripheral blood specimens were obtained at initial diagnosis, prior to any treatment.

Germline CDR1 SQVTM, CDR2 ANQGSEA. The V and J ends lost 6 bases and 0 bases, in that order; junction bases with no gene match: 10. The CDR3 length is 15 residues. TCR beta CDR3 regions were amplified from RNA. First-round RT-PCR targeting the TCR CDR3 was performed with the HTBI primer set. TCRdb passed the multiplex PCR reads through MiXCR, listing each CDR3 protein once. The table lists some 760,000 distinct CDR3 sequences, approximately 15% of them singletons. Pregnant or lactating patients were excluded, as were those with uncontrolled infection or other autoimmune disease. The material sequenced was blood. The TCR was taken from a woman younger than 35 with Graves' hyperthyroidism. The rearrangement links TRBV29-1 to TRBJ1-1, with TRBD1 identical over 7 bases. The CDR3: CSVPTLGQMNTEAFF. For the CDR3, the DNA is TGCAGCGTGCCAACCCTGGGACAGATGAACACTGAAGCTTTCTTT.